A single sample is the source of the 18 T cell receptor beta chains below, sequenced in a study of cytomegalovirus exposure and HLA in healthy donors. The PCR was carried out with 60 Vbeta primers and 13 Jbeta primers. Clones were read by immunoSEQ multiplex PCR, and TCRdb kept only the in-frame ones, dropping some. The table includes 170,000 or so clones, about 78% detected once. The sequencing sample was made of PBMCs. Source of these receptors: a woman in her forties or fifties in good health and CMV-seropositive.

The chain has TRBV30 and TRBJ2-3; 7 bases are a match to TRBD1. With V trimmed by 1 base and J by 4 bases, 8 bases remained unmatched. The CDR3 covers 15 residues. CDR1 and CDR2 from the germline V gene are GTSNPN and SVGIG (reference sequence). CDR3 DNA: TGTGCCTGGAGTGACAGGGGTTTTGAGGCAGATACGCAGTATTTT. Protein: CAWSDRGFEADTQYF.

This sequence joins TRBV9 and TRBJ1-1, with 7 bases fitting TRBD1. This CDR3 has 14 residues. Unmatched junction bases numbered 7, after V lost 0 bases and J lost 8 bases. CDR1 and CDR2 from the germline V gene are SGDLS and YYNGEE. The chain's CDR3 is CASSVGGRGTEAFF. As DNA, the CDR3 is TGTGCCAGCAGCGTAGGGGGCAGGGGGACGGAAGCTTTCTTT.

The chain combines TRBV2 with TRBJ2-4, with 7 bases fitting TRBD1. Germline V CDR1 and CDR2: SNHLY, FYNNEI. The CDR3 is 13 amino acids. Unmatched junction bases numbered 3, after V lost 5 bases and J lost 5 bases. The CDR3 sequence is CASSYRGENIQYF. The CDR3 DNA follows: TGTGCCAGCAGTTACAGGGGAGAAAACATTCAGTACTTC. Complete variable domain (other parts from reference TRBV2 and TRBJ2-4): EPEVTQTPSHQVTQMGQEVILRCVPISNHLYFYWYRQILGQKVEFLVSFYNNEISEKSEIFDDQFSVERPDGSNFTLKIRSTKLEDSAMYFCASSYRGENIQYFGAGTRLSVL.

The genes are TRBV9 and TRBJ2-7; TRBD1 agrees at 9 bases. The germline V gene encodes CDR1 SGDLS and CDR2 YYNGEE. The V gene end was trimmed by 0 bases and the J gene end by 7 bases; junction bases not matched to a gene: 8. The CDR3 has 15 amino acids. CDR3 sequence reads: CASSVGGTGIEEQYF. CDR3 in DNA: TGTGCCAGCAGCGTAGGTGGGACAGGGATTGAAGAGCAGTACTTC. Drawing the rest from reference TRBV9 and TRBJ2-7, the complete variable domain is DSGVTQTPKHLITATGQRVTLRCSPRSGDLSVYWYQQSLDQGLQFLIQYYNGEERAKGNILERFSAQQFPDLHSELNLSSLELGDSALYFCASSVGGTGIEEQYFGPGTRLTVT.

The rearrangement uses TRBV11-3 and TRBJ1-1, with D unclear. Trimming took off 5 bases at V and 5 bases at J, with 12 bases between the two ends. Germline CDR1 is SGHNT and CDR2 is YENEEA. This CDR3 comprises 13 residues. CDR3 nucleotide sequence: TGTGCCAGCAGCCCGGGTACGGGAACTGAAGCTTTCTTT. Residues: CASSPGTGTEAFF.

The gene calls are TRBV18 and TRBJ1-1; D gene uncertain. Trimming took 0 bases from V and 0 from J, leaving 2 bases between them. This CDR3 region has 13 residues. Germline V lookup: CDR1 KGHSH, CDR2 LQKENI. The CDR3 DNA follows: TGTGCCAGCTCACCACCCATGAACACTGAAGCTTTCTTT. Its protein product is CASSPPMNTEAFF.

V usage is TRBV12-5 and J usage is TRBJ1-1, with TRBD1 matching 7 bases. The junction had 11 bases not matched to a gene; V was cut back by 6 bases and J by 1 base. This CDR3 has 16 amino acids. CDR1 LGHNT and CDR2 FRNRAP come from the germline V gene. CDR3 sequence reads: CASGPWWRGRNTEAFF. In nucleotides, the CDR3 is TGTGCTAGTGGCCCTTGGTGGAGGGGGCGGAACACTGAAGCTTTCTTT.

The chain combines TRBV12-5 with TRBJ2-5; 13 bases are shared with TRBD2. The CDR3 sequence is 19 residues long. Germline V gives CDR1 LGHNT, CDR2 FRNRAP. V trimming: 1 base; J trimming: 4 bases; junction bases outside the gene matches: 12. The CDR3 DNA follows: TGTGCTAGTGGTTTGGCCTATCAGACTAGCGGGGGGTTGGCAGAGACCCAGTACTTC. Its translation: CASGLAYQTSGGLAETQYF.

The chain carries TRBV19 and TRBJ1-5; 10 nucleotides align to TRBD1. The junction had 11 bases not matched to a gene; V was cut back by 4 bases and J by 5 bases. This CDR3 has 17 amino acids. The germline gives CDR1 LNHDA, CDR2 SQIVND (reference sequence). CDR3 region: CASSTDRGRMVDQPQHF. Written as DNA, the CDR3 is TGTGCCAGTAGTACAGACAGGGGGCGAATGGTAGATCAGCCCCAGCATTTT.

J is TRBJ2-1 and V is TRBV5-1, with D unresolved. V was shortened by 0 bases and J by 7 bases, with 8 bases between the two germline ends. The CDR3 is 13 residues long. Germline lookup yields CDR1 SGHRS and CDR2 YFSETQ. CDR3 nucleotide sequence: TGCGCCAGCAGCTTGGTGGCGGATAATGAGCAGTTCTTC. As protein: CASSLVADNEQFF. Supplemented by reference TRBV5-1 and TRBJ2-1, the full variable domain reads KAGVTQTPRYLIKTRGQQVTLSCSPISGHRSVSWYQQTPGQGLQFLFEYFSETQRNKGNFPGRFSGRQFSNSRSEMNVSTLELGDSALYLCASSLVADNEQFFGPGTRLTVL.

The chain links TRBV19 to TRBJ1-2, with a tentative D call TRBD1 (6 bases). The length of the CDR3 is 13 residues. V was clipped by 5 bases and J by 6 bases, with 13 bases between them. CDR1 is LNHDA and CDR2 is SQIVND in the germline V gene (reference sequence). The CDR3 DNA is TGTGCCAGTAGTCCACAGGGTCGAAATGGCTACACCTTC. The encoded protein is CASSPQGRNGYTF.

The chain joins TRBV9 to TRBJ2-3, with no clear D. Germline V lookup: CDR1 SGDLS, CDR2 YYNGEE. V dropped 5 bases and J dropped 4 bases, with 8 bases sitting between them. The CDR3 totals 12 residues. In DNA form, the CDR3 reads TGTGCCAGCAGTCGAGATGCAGATACGCAGTATTTT. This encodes CASSRDADTQYF. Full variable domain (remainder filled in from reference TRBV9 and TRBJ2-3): DSGVTQTPKHLITATGQRVTLRCSPRSGDLSVYWYQQSLDQGLQFLIQYYNGEERAKGNILERFSAQQFPDLHSELNLSSLELGDSALYFCASSRDADTQYFGPGTRLTVL.

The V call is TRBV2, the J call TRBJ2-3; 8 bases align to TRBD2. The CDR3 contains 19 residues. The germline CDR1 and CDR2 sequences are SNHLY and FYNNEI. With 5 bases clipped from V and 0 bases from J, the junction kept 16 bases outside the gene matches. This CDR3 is CASSRSGGARYTSTDTQYF. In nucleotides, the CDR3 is TGTGCCAGCAGTAGAAGCGGGGGAGCACGCTATACTAGCACAGATACGCAGTATTTT.

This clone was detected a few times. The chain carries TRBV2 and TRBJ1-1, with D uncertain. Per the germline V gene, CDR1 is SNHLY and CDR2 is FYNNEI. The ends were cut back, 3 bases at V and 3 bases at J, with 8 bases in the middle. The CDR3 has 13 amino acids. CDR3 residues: CASSDRRDTEAFF. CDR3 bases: TGTGCCAGCAGTGACCGTCGGGACACTGAAGCTTTCTTT.

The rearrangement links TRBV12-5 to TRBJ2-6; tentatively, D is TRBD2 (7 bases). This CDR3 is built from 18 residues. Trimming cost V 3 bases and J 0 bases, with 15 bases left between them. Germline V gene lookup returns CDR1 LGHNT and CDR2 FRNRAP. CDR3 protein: CASGLGQGGASGANVLTF. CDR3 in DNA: TGTGCTAGTGGTTTAGGCCAAGGGGGGGCCTCTGGGGCCAACGTCCTGACTTTC.

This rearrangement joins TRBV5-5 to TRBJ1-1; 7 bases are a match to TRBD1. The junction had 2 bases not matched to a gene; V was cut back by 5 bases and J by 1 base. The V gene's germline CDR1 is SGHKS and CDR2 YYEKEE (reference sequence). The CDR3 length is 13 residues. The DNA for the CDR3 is TGTGCCAGCAGAAGGACAGGGAACACTGAAGCTTTCTTT. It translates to CASRRTGNTEAFF.

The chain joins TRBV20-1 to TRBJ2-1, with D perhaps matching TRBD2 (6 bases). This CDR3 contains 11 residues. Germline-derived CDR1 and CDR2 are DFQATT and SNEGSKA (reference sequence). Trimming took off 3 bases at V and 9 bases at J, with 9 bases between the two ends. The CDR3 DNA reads TGCAGTGCTAGGTCCGGGGGTGAGCAGTTCTTC. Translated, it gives CSARSGGEQFF.

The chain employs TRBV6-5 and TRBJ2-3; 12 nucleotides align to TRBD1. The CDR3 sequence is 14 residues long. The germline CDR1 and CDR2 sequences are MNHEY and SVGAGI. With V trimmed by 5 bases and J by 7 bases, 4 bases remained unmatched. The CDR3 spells CASSTGQGANTQYF. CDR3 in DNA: TGTGCCAGCAGTACGGGACAGGGGGCTAATACGCAGTATTTT.